Below, 24 T cell receptor beta chains from the same sample are listed, as sequenced in a study of blood T cell repertoires in COVID-19. Measured with immunoSEQ multiplex PCR; TCRdb has only the in-frame clones, and not every one. Found here are 130,000 to 150,000 clones, 80% of them singletons; the top ten hold 3.5%. Sequences were obtained from peripheral blood. Receptor source: an older man who had recovered from COVID-19.

The genes are TRBV3-1 (or the pseudogene TRBV3-2) and TRBJ2-2, with 8 bases aligning to TRBD2. The CDR3 is made up of 14 amino acids. Germline trimming cut 1 base from V and 7 bases from J; bases unmatched to any gene: 2. The V gene's germline CDR1 is LGHDT and CDR2 YNNKEL (reference sequence). The CDR3 reads CASSQGLAGGELFF. The DNA of the CDR3 is TGTGCCAGCAGCCAAGGGCTAGCGGGCGGGGAGCTGTTTTTT.

J is TRBJ2-7 and V is TRBV5-8; 8 bases map to TRBD1. The CDR3 is made up of 16 amino acids. The germline gives CDR1 SGHTS, CDR2 YDEGEE. With 6 bases clipped from V and 5 bases from J, the junction kept 16 bases outside the gene matches. In DNA form, the CDR3 reads TGTGCCAGCACCAAGCGGACAGGGATAATTTCTGACGAGCAGTACTTC. This gives the protein CASTKRTGIISDEQYF.

The rearrangement links TRBV15 to TRBJ1-1; 10 nucleotides line up with TRBD1. J lost 6 bases, V lost 1 base, and 2 bases had no gene match. CDR3 length: 14 amino acids. Germline CDR1 is LNHNV and CDR2 is YYDKDF (reference sequence). CDR3 loop: CATSRVGTGAEAFF. The CDR3 DNA follows: TGTGCCACCAGCAGAGTAGGGACAGGGGCTGAAGCTTTCTTT.

This clone came up once. This sample includes further DNA sequences coding for the same CDR3. V usage is TRBV18 and J usage is TRBJ2-1, with TRBD2 matching 13 bases. The CDR3 runs 17 residues. Per the germline V gene, CDR1 is KGHSH and CDR2 is LQKENI. Germline trimming cut 3 bases from V and 0 bases from J; bases unmatched to any gene: 2. Here the CDR3 reads CASSPRLAGGSYNEQFF. CDR3 nucleotides: TGTGCCAGCTCACCGCGACTAGCGGGGGGCTCCTACAATGAGCAGTTCTTC.

This clone was seen a few times. V gene TRBV5-1 combines with J gene TRBJ2-7, with TRBD2 matching 15 bases. The CDR3 runs 14 residues. Looked up from germline, CDR1 is SGHRS and CDR2 is YFSETQ. After removal of 5 bases from V and 6 bases from J, the junction contained 3 bases not matched to a gene. CDR3 loop: CASRRGLAGGEQYF. Written as DNA, the CDR3 is TGCGCCAGCAGGAGGGGACTAGCGGGAGGCGAGCAGTACTTC.

The chain recombines TRBV21-1 with TRBJ1-1; the table's D call, TRBD1, was not checked against the DNA. TRBV21-1 represents a pseudogene. The CDR3 is 14 amino acids. The CDR3 loop is CASVGQPSNTEAFF. The CDR3 nucleotides read TGTGCCAGCGTCGGACAGCCATCGAACACTGAAGCTTTCTTT.

The V and J genes are TRBV29-1 and TRBJ1-1; TRBD1 is a possible D gene (6 bases). The CDR3 extends over 12 amino acids. Trimming cost V 7 bases and J 2 bases, with 11 bases left between them. Germline lookup yields CDR1 SQVTM and CDR2 ANQGSEA. The CDR3 bases are TGCAGCGGTCGGACAGACAACACTGAAGCTTTCTTT. It specifies CSGRTDNTEAFF.

V is TRBV12-3 or TRBV12-4 and J is TRBJ1-1; tentative D call: TRBD1 (5 bases). This CDR3 comprises 13 residues. The V end was cut by 5 bases, the J end by 5 bases, with 12 bases between. CDR3 residues: CASSRAQGTEAFF. The CDR3 DNA is TGTGCCAGCAGTCGAGCCCAGGGAACTGAAGCTTTCTTT.

The chain couples TRBV2 to TRBJ2-2, with D maybe TRBD1 (6 bases). V was cut by 7 bases and J by 2 bases, with 14 bases left in between. This CDR3 has 15 residues. Germline lookup yields CDR1 SNHLY and CDR2 FYNNEI. The CDR3 DNA reads as TGTGCCAGCACCATTAGAGGGGGAAACACCGGGGAGCTGTTTTTT. This translates into CASTIRGGNTGELFF.

The rearrangement uses TRBV5-4 and TRBJ2-7; no clear D gene. The CDR3 covers 14 residues. CDR1 and CDR2 from the germline V gene are SGHNT and YYREEE (reference sequence). The ends were cut back, 0 bases at V and 3 bases at J, with 10 bases in the middle. DNA for the CDR3: TGTGCCAGCAGCTTGGAGACTGATATCTACGAGCAGTACTTC. Translation: CASSLETDIYEQYF.

The chain couples TRBV3-1 (or the pseudogene TRBV3-2) to TRBJ2-3, with 11 bases lining up with TRBD2. Germline assignment: CDR1 LGHDT and CDR2 YNNKEL (reference sequence). This CDR3 spans 16 amino acids. V was pared by 4 bases and J by 2 bases, with 5 bases of the junction left unmatched. The CDR3 sequence is CASSPRLAGLTDTQYF. The CDR3, as DNA: TGTGCCAGCAGCCCTCGACTAGCGGGACTCACAGATACGCAGTATTTT.

In this sample, this clone turned up a few times. The sample contains more than one DNA sequence encoding this CDR3. J is TRBJ1-4 and V is TRBV7-2; TRBD1 is a possible D gene (5 bases). Trimming took 2 bases from V and 5 from J, leaving 6 bases between them. Looked up from germline, CDR1 is SGHTA and CDR2 is FQGNSA. The CDR3 has 13 residues. The CDR3 DNA is TGTGCCAGCAGCTTAAACAGGAATGAAAAACTGTTTTTT. The encoded protein is CASSLNRNEKLFF.

V usage is TRBV3-1 (or the pseudogene TRBV3-2) and J usage is TRBJ1-4; 8 bases line up with TRBD1. CDR3 length: 16 residues. Germline trimming cut 4 bases from V and 1 base from J; bases unmatched to any gene: 5. The V gene's germline CDR1 is LGHDT and CDR2 YNNKEL (reference sequence). The DNA for the CDR3 is TGTGCCAGCAGCCCACTCACAGGGGGAACTAATGAAAAACTGTTTTTT. Its translation: CASSPLTGGTNEKLFF.

This chain links TRBV7-8 with TRBJ2-5; 14 nucleotides line up with TRBD2. Looked up from germline, CDR1 is SGHVS and CDR2 is FQNEAQ. After removal of 7 bases from V and 6 bases from J, the junction contained 10 bases not matched to a gene. This CDR3 is built from 16 residues. The CDR3 loop reads CASTVTGLAGVKTQYF. CDR3 coding DNA: TGTGCCAGCACCGTAACGGGACTAGCGGGAGTAAAGACCCAGTACTTC. The entire variable domain, with the rest obtained from reference TRBV7-8 and TRBJ2-5, is as follows: GAGVSQSPRYKVAKRGQDVALRCDPISGHVSLFWYQQALGQGPEFLTYFQNEAQLDKSGLPSDRFFAERPEGSVSTLKIQRTQQEDSAVYLCASTVTGLAGVKTQYFGPGTRLLVL.

The chain links TRBV6-4 to TRBJ2-2, with D uncertain. The CDR3 contains 14 residues. V was shortened by 7 bases and J by 0 bases, with 9 bases between the two germline ends. Per the germline V gene, CDR1 is MRHNA and CDR2 is SNTAGT. CDR3 region: CASTPSANTGELFF. In nucleotides, the CDR3 is TGTGCCAGCACTCCGTCCGCGAACACCGGGGAGCTGTTTTTT.

This chain joins TRBV5-1 and TRBJ2-3; maybe TRBD2 (5 bases). CDR1 and CDR2 (germline): SGHRS, YFSETQ. With 1 base removed from V and 9 bases from J, the gap between germline ends came to 12 bases. The CDR3 is 13 amino acids. CDR3 protein: CASSLPGTRTQYF. CDR3 DNA sequence: TGCGCCAGCAGCTTGCCCGGCACTAGGACGCAGTATTTT.

The chain is built from TRBV29-1 and TRBJ2-5; D unresolved. The CDR3 covers 12 residues. V lost 4 bases and J lost 1, with 7 bases in between. The germline V gene has CDR1 SQVTM and CDR2 ANQGSEA. The CDR3 DNA reads as TGCAGCGTTGCCCTGCGCCAAGAGACCCAGTACTTC. Translation gives CSVALRQETQYF.

The chain has TRBV7-2 and TRBJ1-3; D is ambiguous. In germline, CDR1 is SGHTA, CDR2 FQGNSA. The CDR3 contains 13 residues. The ends were cut back, 5 bases at V and 1 base at J, with 6 bases in the middle. The CDR3 coding sequence is TGTGCCAGCAGCCCCGGGTCTGGAAACACCATATATTTT. This gives the protein CASSPGSGNTIYF. Using reference TRBV7-2 and TRBJ1-3 for the parts outside the CDR3, the full variable domain is GAGVSQSPSNKVTEKGKDVELRCDPISGHTALYWYRQSLGQGLEFLIYFQGNSAPDKSGLPSDRFSAERTGGSVSTLTIQRTQQEDSAVYLCASSPGSGNTIYFGEGSWLTVV.

The chain employs TRBV15 and TRBJ2-1; D is unresolved. Between the trimmed V and J ends, which lost 1 base and 9 bases, there was a span of 16 bases. CDR3 length equals 15 residues. Germline V lookup: CDR1 LNHNV, CDR2 YYDKDF (reference sequence). Written as DNA, the CDR3 is TGTGCCACCAGCAGAGTCCCCAGGTTGGTCGCTGAGCAGTTCTTC. As protein: CATSRVPRLVAEQFF.

A remark on this clone: Within the sample, other DNA sequences also encode this same CDR3. The chain employs TRBV2 and TRBJ2-7; 10 bases map to TRBD1. V shed 6 bases, J shed 2 bases, and the junction held 4 bases outside the gene matches. The germline V gene has CDR1 SNHLY and CDR2 FYNNEI. This CDR3 has 14 amino acids. The CDR3 loop is CASSRDRGPYEQYF. CDR3 sequence (DNA): TGTGCCAGCAGCCGGGACAGGGGTCCCTACGAGCAGTACTTC.

The chain links TRBV2 to TRBJ2-1; 7 nucleotides line up with TRBD2. The CDR3 spans 16 residues. Germline V gene sequence: CDR1 SNHLY, CDR2 FYNNEI. Trimming took 4 bases from V and 8 from J; bases not matched to a gene: 14. Here the CDR3 reads CASSGRLRGMQDEQFF. The CDR3 bases are TGTGCCAGCAGTGGCCGTTTGCGGGGGATGCAGGATGAGCAGTTCTTC.

This chain links TRBV19 with TRBJ1-1; possible D gene TRBD1, 6 bases. Trimming stripped 5 bases from V and 3 bases from J, with 16 bases between. Germline V lookup: CDR1 LNHDA, CDR2 SQIVND (reference sequence). CDR3 length equals 15 residues. The DNA for the CDR3 is TGTGCCAGTAGTCAGACAGGCGTATCGGACACTGAAGCTTTCTTT. It yields the protein CASSQTGVSDTEAFF.

The V and J genes are TRBV6-5 and TRBJ1-1; D unresolved. CDR3 length: 13 residues. Deletions cut 10 bases from V and 1 base from J, with 13 bases between. Germline V gives CDR1 MNHEY, CDR2 SVGAGI. The CDR3, as DNA: TGTGCCACCCGGCGGTCGCAGAACACTGAAGCTTTCTTT. Translation: CATRRSQNTEAFF.

The J gene is TRBJ2-7, the V gene TRBV29-1; TRBD2 matches 7 bases. The CDR3 is made up of 14 amino acids. V lost 1 base to trimming and J lost 0 bases; unmatched junction nucleotides: 3. Germline V gives CDR1 SQVTM, CDR2 ANQGSEA. The CDR3 reads CSVEASGSSYEQYF. The CDR3 nucleotides are TGCAGCGTTGAAGCTAGCGGCAGCTCCTACGAGCAGTACTTC.